A selection of T cell receptor beta chains follows, all from one sample in a study of T cell responses to AZD1222 COVID-19 vaccine. Method: immunoSEQ multiplex PCR; TCRdb's copy keeps in-frame clones and lacks some. The profile shows roughly 130,000 clones, 90% to 95% of them singletons. The sample was peripheral blood, taken on day 0 of AZD1222 vaccination. These receptors were taken from an adult in good health. Each CDR3 is given with its conserved first and last residue. Each record gives: clone size, D gene, CDR3 length, J gene, V gene, CDR3 DNA, CDR3 protein. D genes are given only for firm matches. Clone size is not always given. Where it is, it says once, few, many or a class for expanded clones.

>NA|NA|17|TRBJ1-6|TRBV4-3
TGCGCCAGCAGCCAACCTCTCCGGGACCATAGGAATTCACCCCTCCACTTT
CASSQPLRDHRNSPLHF
>NA|NA|15|TRBJ2-1|TRBV7-8
TGTGCCAGCAGCGACCGGGTCCAACTCTACAATGAGCAGTTCTTC
CASSDRVQLYNEQFF
>NA|NA|12|TRBJ1-4|TRBV28
TGTGCCAGCAGCTACGGTCTGGAAAGGGTGTTTTTT
CASSYGLERVFF
>NA|TRBD1|15|TRBJ1-5|TRBV11-1
TGTGCCAGCAGCTTAACCGGGACAGGCAATCAGCCCCAGCATTTT
CASSLTGTGNQPQHF
>NA|TRBD1|15|TRBJ2-7|TRBV29-1
TGCAGCGTTGAAGACGGGACAGGGGTAGGGTACGAGCAGTACTTC
CSVEDGTGVGYEQYF
>once|NA|15|TRBJ1-2|TRBV29-1
TGCAGCGTTGAATTACGGCAGAGCTCTAACTATGGCTACACCTTC
CSVELRQSSNYGYTF
>NA|NA|17|TRBJ2-1|TRBV7-9
TGTGCCAGCAGCTTAGTACGAGCGGCAAGCTCCTACAATGAGCAGTTCTTC
CASSLVRAASSYNEQFF
>NA|NA|14|TRBJ1-2|TRBV7-2
TGTGCCAGCAGCTATGCCCAGGGGAACTATGGCTACACCTTC
CASSYAQGNYGYTF
>once|NA|16|TRBJ1-1|TRBV10-1
TGCGCCAGCAGACCAACAGGGAAGGGGTCGTACACTGAAGCTTTCTTT
CASRPTGKGSYTEAFF
>NA|NA|13|TRBJ1-1|TRBV7-6
TGTGCCAGCAGCTTAGAAGACCACACTGAAGCTTTCTTT
CASSLEDHTEAFF
>NA|TRBD1|15|TRBJ1-1|TRBV5-6
TGTGCCAGCAGCTTGGAGCCGACAGGGGACACTGAAGCTTTCTTT
CASSLEPTGDTEAFF
>NA|TRBD1|14|TRBJ1-1|TRBV29-1
TGCAGCGTTGTGGGACAGTCCATGAACACTGAAGCTTTCTTT
CSVVGQSMNTEAFF
>NA|NA|16|TRBJ1-3|TRBV19
TGTGCCAGTAGTCGAAACGGGGGACTCTCTGGAAACACCATATATTTT
CASSRNGGLSGNTIYF
>NA|NA|14|TRBJ1-6|TRBV28
TGTGCCAGCAGTTTCGGTCAGCAAAATTCACCCCTCCACTTT
CASSFGQQNSPLHF
>NA|TRBD1|13|TRBJ2-5|TRBV7-2
TGTGCCAGCAGCCCTGACAGGGGAGAGACCCAGTACTTC
CASSPDRGETQYF
>NA|NA|14|TRBJ2-7|TRBV19
TGTGCCAGTGGTTTCGACGCGGCTGATTACGAGCAGTACTTC
CASGFDAADYEQYF
>NA|NA|18|TRBJ2-6|TRBV7-9
TGTGCCAGCAGCCCTAAGCCCGTCGGGGGGCGGGGGGCCAACGTCCTGACTTTC
CASSPKPVGGRGANVLTF
>NA|NA|12|TRBJ1-3|TRBV29-1
TGCAGCGTTGCGTCAGCTGGAAACACCATATATTTT
CSVASAGNTIYF
>NA|NA|15|TRBJ2-1|TRBV5-4
TGTGCCAGCAGCCGGTGGGGGAGCTCCTACAATGAGCAGTTCTTC
CASSRWGSSYNEQFF
>NA|NA|14|TRBJ1-4|TRBV28
TGTGCCAGCAGCCCCTACGTCGGAGGGCACCAACTGTTTTTT
CASSPYVGGHQLFF
>NA|NA|15|TRBJ1-5|TRBV6-1
TGTGCCAGCAGTGAATTACAGGGTGTAAATCAGCCCCAGCATTTT
CASSELQGVNQPQHF
>NA|NA|14|TRBJ1-5|TRBV6-2/TRBV6-3
TGTGCCAGCAGTTATGCAGCTCCTAATCAGCCCCAGCATTTT
CASSYAAPNQPQHF
>NA|NA|16|TRBJ2-7|TRBV15
TGTGCCACCAGCAGAGATACGAGACCAGGGGTTTACGAGCAGTACTTC
CATSRDTRPGVYEQYF
>NA|NA|15|TRBJ2-5|TRBV18
TGTGCCAGCTCCCTCGGAAGAGGGATCCAAGAGACCCAGTACTTC
CASSLGRGIQETQYF
>once|NA|15|TRBJ2-7|TRBV15
TGTGCCACCAGCAGGGACCAAGGACAATCCTACGAGCAGTACTTC
CATSRDQGQSYEQYF
>NA|NA|13|TRBJ2-1|TRBV10-3
TGTGCCATCAGTTTCGGACAGCACAATGAGCAGTTCTTC
CAISFGQHNEQFF
>NA|NA|14|TRBJ2-1|TRBV30
TGTGCCTGGACCCTGGGTACACCATACAATGAGCAGTTCTTC
CAWTLGTPYNEQFF
>once|NA|14|TRBJ2-1|TRBV11-2
TGTGCCAGCAGCTCCGGGACAACCTACAATGAGCAGTTCTTC
CASSSGTTYNEQFF
>NA|TRBD1|15|TRBJ2-7|TRBV19
TGTGCCAGTAGTCCCGGGACAGGGGGCTTCTACGAGCAGTACTTC
CASSPGTGGFYEQYF
>NA|NA|11|TRBJ1-4|TRBV19
TGTGCCAGTAGGGACAGACTTTCACTGTTTTTT
CASRDRLSLFF